The 7 T cell receptor beta chains presented below share a single source sample, sequenced in a study of T cells after yellow fever vaccination. TCRdb independently ran MiXCR on the 5' RACE reads; one entry per CDR3 protein. Of some 23,000 distinct CDR3 sequences listed, less than 4% are singletons. Sample: PBMCs, either bulk or a sorted T-cell subset (CD4+, CD8+, memory, or dextramer-sorted; not recorded which), taken around 45 days after the first yellow fever vaccination. The source is a man in his late teens or twenties who received the YFV17D yellow fever vaccine.

The sample holds many counts of this clonotype. V usage is TRBV7-2 and J usage is TRBJ2-1; 7 nucleotides match TRBD1. Germline-derived CDR1 and CDR2 are SGHTA and FQGNSA. The CDR3 contains 15 residues. The V gene end was trimmed by 5 bases and the J gene end by 14 bases; junction bases not matched to a gene: 18. CDR3 sequence: CASSPLGDSGTVKFF. CDR3 in DNA: TGTGCCAGCAGCCCGCTTGGGGATTCCGGGACAGTGAAGTTCTTC.

This clonotype has ten or more counts. The chain is built from TRBV5-1 and TRBJ1-6; D unresolved. Trimming shortened V by 4 bases and J by 0 bases, and 5 bases separated the two germline ends. Per the germline V gene, CDR1 is SGHRS and CDR2 is YFSETQ. CDR3 length equals 14 residues. Here the CDR3 DNA reads TGCGCCAGCAGCCAAGCCTCCTATAATTCACCCCTCCACTTT. It encodes CASSQASYNSPLHF.

This clonotype was detected many times. This chain joins TRBV4-1 and TRBJ2-4; maybe TRBD1 (5 bases). The CDR3 loop spans 15 amino acids. V lost 2 bases, J lost 0 bases, and 8 bases lay in between. CDR1 MGHRA and CDR2 YSYEKL come from the germline V gene. CDR3 bases: TGCGCCAGCAGCCAACCTACAGGAGCCAAAAACATTCAGTACTTC. As protein: CASSQPTGAKNIQYF.

The chain recombines TRBV7-4 with TRBJ2-3; 7 bases fit TRBD2. CDR3 size: 13 residues. V lost 8 bases and J lost 2; bases outside the gene matches: 4. Germline-derived CDR1 and CDR2 are SGHVT and SQSDAQ. CDR3 sequence (DNA): TGTGCCAGCTGGGGGGGGATCACAGATACGCAGTATTTT. This encodes CASWGGITDTQYF.

This clonotype counts as medium-sized. This sequence joins TRBV20-1 and TRBJ1-6; D not certain. Trimming pared 3 bases from V and 5 bases from J, leaving 2 bases between. Germline V gene sequence: CDR1 DFQATT, CDR2 SNEGSKA (reference sequence). The length of the CDR3 is 11 residues. The CDR3 loop is CSASHNSPLHF. The CDR3 DNA is TGCAGTGCTAGCCATAATTCACCCCTCCACTTT.

The sample holds a few counts of this clonotype. V gene TRBV18 combines with J gene TRBJ2-2; D is ambiguous. The CDR3 contains 16 residues. Trimming left V 1 base short and J 1 base short, with 10 bases between. CDR1 is KGHSH and CDR2 is LQKENI in the germline V gene. The CDR3 DNA reads TGTGCCAGCTCACCACGCCCAGGAGAGAACACCGGGGAGCTGTTTTTT. Translating gives CASSPRPGENTGELFF.

This clonotype was counted ten times or more. This rearrangement joins TRBV11-2 to TRBJ2-3, with TRBD2 identical over 8 bases. Trimming took 3 bases from V and 0 from J; bases not matched to a gene: 5. CDR1 SGHAT and CDR2 FQNNGV come from the germline V gene. This CDR3 spans 16 amino acids. The CDR3 DNA reads as TGTGCCAGCAGCTTGAGGAGCGGGGGAAGCACAGATACGCAGTATTTT. This sequence encodes CASSLRSGGSTDTQYF. Based on the CDR3 plus reference TRBV11-2 and TRBJ2-3, the full variable domain is EAGVAQSPRYKIIEKRQSVAFWCNPISGHATLYWYQQILGQGPKLLIQFQNNGVVDDSQLPKDRFSAERLKGVDSTLKIQPAKLEDSAVYLCASSLRSGGSTDTQYFGPGTRLTVL.